The clone carrying this T cell receptor (beta chain) was seen repeatedly, ten times or more. Its specificity is not known. The data belong to a study of T cells in Graves' hyperthyroidism and ophthalmopathy. Whole-study results and caveats: Most thyroid clonotypes with frequency above 0.001 were detected in blood. A 13 V-J model separated ophthalmopathy from stable hyperthyroidism.

Amplification yielded TCR beta CDR3 regions, with RNA transcripts as the source. Researchers ran a first-round RT-PCR on the TCR CDR3 using the HTBI primer set. MiXCR, applied by TCRdb to the multiplex PCR reads, yields one record per CDR3 protein. The sample lists 130,000 to 150,000 distinct CDR3 sequences, roughly 23% occurring once. A sample of blood taken at first hyperthyroidism diagnosis preceded any ophthalmopathy symptoms. V was clipped by 5 bases and J by 11 bases; unmatched bases: 18. This CDR3 spans 17 amino acids. Germline lookup yields CDR1 MNHEY and CDR2 SMNVEV (reference sequence). Sequenced sample: blood. J is TRBJ2-3 and V is TRBV27, with 11 bases that match TRBD1. The sequence was collected from a woman in her forties or fifties with Graves' hyperthyroidism that later progressed to Graves' ophthalmopathy. In DNA form, the CDR3 reads TGTGCCAGCAGTGGGACAGGGGGTAAGGGCGGGAGATCGGGGCAGTATTTT. It codes for CASSGTGGKGGRSGQYF.